The present T cell receptor (beta chain) was sequenced within a study of OX40 agonist ivuxolimab in advanced cancers. The germline CDR1 and CDR2 sequences are MGHRA and YSYEKL. The germline V and J ends were trimmed by 0 bases and 8 bases, with 20 bases remaining between them. The CDR3 runs to 16 residues. The protocol was immunoSEQ multiplex PCR, while the TCRdb copy is restricted to in-frame clones and leaves out a portion. Of 79,000 or so clones in the sample, less than 95% are singletons; the top ten hold around 1.6%. The rearrangement links TRBV4-1 to TRBJ2-7; no clear D. This TCR derives from an adult with an advanced solid tumor such as melanoma, head and neck, liver or kidney cancer. Source: CD4+ or CD8+ T cells sorted from blood, taken in a trial of the OX40 agonist ivuxolimab. CDR3 bases: TGCGCCAGCAGCCAAGAAAACCCCTCCGTACCTACGAAGCAGTACTTC. Its protein product is CASSQENPSVPTKQYF.